This record covers a single T cell receptor beta chain. TCRdb's copy holds only in-frame clones and misses some; the assay was immunoSEQ multiplex PCR. This table holds roughly 150,000 clones, more than 65% found once. This entry comes from a study of blood T cell repertoires in COVID-19. Study-level background: Sites in the United States, Italy and Spain provided acute and convalescent COVID-19 samples. In each case, the material was cDNA or gDNA derived from T cells, B-cell-depleted T cells, or PBMCs.

Enrolled during active infection, Seattle patients were then followed longitudinally. V shed 3 bases and J 2 bases; nucleotides not matched to a gene: 5. The CDR3 is 15 residues long. Germline V gene data show CDR1 as KGHSH and CDR2 as LQKENI. This TCR was recovered from a woman in her fifties or sixties with COVID-19, enrolled during active disease. What was sequenced was peripheral blood. The V and J genes are TRBV18 and TRBJ2-7; TRBD2 matches 9 bases. Here the CDR3 reads CASSPSTSGTYEQYF. The CDR3 DNA follows: TGTGCCAGCTCACCCTCGACTAGCGGAACCTACGAGCAGTACTTC.